This T cell receptor (beta chain) is from a study of cytomegalovirus exposure and HLA in healthy donors. Study conclusions and caveats: CMV serostatus was the only recorded immune exposure for donors. There were some V segments, including TRBV6-2 and TRBV6-3, excluded as indistinguishable.

The junction had 5 bases not matched to a gene; V was cut back by 4 bases and J by 7 bases. The CDR3 has 13 amino acids. Germline CDR1 is SGHRS and CDR2 is YFSETQ. Remarks on this clone: Its antigen is still unknown.

The PCR had 60 Vbeta and 13 Jbeta primers. Only in-frame clones appear in the TCRdb table, and some are missing; sequencing was by immunoSEQ multiplex PCR. The table has about 190,000 clones, under 80% seen once. The receptor's source is a man aged 25-45 years in good health and CMV-seropositive. J is TRBJ2-1 and V is TRBV5-1, with 7 bases that match TRBD1. Sequenced input: PBMCs. DNA of the CDR3: TGCGCCAGCAGCCTGTACAGGGGAAATGAGCAGTTCTTC. This sequence encodes CASSLYRGNEQFF.